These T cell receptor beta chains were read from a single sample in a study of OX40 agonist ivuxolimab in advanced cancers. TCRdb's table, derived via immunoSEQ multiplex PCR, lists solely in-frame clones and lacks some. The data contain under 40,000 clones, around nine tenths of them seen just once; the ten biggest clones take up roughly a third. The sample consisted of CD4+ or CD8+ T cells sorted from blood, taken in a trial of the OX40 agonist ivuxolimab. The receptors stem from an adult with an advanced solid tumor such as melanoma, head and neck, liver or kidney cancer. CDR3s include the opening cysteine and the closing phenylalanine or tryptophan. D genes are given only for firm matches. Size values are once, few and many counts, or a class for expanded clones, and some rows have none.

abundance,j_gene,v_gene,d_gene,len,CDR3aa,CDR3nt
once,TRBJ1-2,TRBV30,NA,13,CAWRKQESYGYTF,TGTGCCTGGAGGAAACAGGAATCCTATGGCTACACCTTC
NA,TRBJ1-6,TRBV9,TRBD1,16,CASSVGDSSYNSPLHF,TGTGCCAGCAGCGTAGGGGACAGCTCCTATAATTCACCCCTCCACTTT
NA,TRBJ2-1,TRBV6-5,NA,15,CASSYGLGGRNEQFF,TGTGCCAGCAGTTACGGGCTTGGAGGGAGAAACGAGCAGTTCTTC
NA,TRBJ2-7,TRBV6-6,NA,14,CASSYMQGPYEQYF,TGTGCCAGCAGTTACATGCAGGGACCCTACGAGCAGTACTTC
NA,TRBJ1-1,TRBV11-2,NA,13,CASSLEADTEAFF,TGTGCCAGCAGCTTAGAGGCTGACACTGAAGCTTTCTTT
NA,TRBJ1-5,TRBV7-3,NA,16,CASSPPHGGGNQPQHF,TGTGCCAGCAGCCCGCCGCATGGTGGAGGCAATCAGCCCCAGCATTTT
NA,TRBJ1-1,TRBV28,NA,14,CASSELGANTEAFF,TGTGCCAGCTCAGAGCTAGGGGCGAACACTGAAGCTTTCTTT
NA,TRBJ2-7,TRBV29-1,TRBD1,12,CSVAQGAYEQYF,TGCAGCGTTGCTCAGGGGGCCTACGAGCAGTACTTC
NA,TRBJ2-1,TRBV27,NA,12,CASAYPGNEQFF,TGTGCCAGCGCATACCCTGGGAATGAGCAGTTCTTC
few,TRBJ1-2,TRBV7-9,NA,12,CASSLENYGYTF,TGTGCCAGCAGCTTAGAGAACTATGGCTACACCTTC
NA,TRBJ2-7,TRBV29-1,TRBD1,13,CSVPGQSSYEQYF,TGCAGCGTGCCGGGACAGAGCTCCTACGAGCAGTACTTC
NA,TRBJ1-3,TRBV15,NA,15,CATSRTDTSGNTIYF,TGTGCCACCAGCAGAACCGACACGTCTGGAAACACCATATATTTT
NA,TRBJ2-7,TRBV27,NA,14,CASSRTLLGAEQYF,TGTGCCAGCAGTCGCACCCTCCTGGGGGCCGAGCAGTACTTC
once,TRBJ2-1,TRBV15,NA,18,CATSRFFRRRSSYNEQFF,TGTGCCACCAGCAGATTCTTCCGGCGGCGGAGCTCCTACAATGAGCAGTTCTTC
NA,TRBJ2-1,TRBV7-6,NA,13,CASSAAEGNEQFF,TGTGCCAGCTCTGCGGCGGAGGGTAATGAGCAGTTCTTC
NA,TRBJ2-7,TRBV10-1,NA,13,CASSEGSSYEQYF,TGCGCCAGCAGTGAGGGCTCCTCCTACGAGCAGTACTTC
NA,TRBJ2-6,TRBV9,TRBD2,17,CASSPGGGLSGANVLTF,TGTGCCAGCAGCCCGGGGGGGGGCCTCTCTGGGGCCAACGTCCTGACTTTC
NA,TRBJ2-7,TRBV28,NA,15,CATGNGAHVPYEQYF,TGTGCCACCGGGAATGGGGCCCACGTTCCCTACGAGCAGTACTTC
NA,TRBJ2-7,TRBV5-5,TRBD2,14,CASRLGTGGVEQYF,TGTGCCAGCAGACTCGGTACGGGAGGGGTCGAGCAGTACTTC
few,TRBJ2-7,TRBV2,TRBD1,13,CASSGGQYYEQYF,TGTGCCAGCAGTGGGGGACAGTACTACGAGCAGTACTTC
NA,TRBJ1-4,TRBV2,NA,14,CASKLRRIGEKLFF,TGTGCCAGCAAACTCCGGAGAATTGGTGAAAAACTGTTTTTT
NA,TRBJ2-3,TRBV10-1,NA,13,CASSDLGSDTQYF,TGCGCCAGCAGTGACCTAGGGTCAGATACGCAGTATTTT